A single TCR beta chain is shown here with its context. Its target is not known. The germline gene is not matched at one end of the junction; a read error may be the cause. The germline V gene encodes CDR1 SNHLY and CDR2 FYNNEI. This CDR3 contains 11 residues. The data are from a study of CD8+CD57+ T cells in acquired aplastic anemia. Study summary: When averaged, DNA from sorted CD4+ and CD8+ cells came to about 2.9 ug.

Study-level findings and limits: Patients showed no significant difference from controls in CD8+ Simpson's diversity.

Patients included in sequencing had previously demonstrated CD8+CD57+ cell expansion by flow cytometry. Prior therapy had not been administered to any patient at the time of blood sampling. The use of genomic DNA as template underpinned the TCR beta VDJ and CDR3 profiling. In TCRdb, the reads were re-called with MiXCR into one record per CDR3 protein. The sample carries 210,000 or so distinct CDR3 sequences, roughly 53% recorded once. The specimen sequenced was sorted CD4+, CD8+, or CD8+CD57+ T cells (not recorded which) from PBMCs. The rearrangement uses TRBV2 and TRBJ1-2; a weak D match, TRBD1 (5 bases). The TCR sequence derives from a human donor with aplastic anemia. This CDR3 reads CAISEGYGYTF. CDR3 nucleotides: TGTGCCATCAGTGAGGGGTATGGCTACACCTTC.